This TCR beta chain was recovered during a study of blood T cells in healthy people across ages. CDR3 length: 18 residues. CDR1 is LGHDT, CDR2 YNNKEL, per germline (reference sequence). V was shortened by 2 bases and J by 7 bases, with 21 bases between the two germline ends. PCR was performed a second time for roughly 6 to 12 cycles using a sample-barcoded 5' primer and a J-beta primer mix. Each CDR3 protein is one row after TCRdb ran MiXCR on the 5' RACE reads. The sample holds hundreds of thousands of distinct CDR3 sequences, around 43% seen once. Sequenced: blood. This TCR derives from a man aged 55 to 70 in good health. V is TRBV3-1 and J is TRBJ2-6, with D possibly being TRBD1 or TRBD2 (6 bases each). For the CDR3, the DNA is TGTGCCAGCAGCCAAACCCTCGGAGGGGGTCTGGCTGCCAACGTCCTGACTTTC. Protein sequence: CASSQTLGGGLAANVLTF.